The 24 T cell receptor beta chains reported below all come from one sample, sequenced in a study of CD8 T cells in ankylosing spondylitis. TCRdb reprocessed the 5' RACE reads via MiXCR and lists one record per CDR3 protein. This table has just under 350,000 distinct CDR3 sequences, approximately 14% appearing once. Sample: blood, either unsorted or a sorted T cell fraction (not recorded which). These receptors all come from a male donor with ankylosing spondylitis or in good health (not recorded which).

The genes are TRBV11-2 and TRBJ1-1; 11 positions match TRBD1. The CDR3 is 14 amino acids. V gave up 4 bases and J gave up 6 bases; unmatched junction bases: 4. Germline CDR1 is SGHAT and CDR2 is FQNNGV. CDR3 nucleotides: TGTGCCAGCAGCTCGGGACAGGGGGTCTCTGAAGCTTTCTTT. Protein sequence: CASSSGQGVSEAFF.

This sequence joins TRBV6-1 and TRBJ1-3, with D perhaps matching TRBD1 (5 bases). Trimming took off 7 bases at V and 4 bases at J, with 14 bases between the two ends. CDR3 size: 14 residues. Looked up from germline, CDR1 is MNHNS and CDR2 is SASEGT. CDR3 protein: CASTLSGIGNTIYF. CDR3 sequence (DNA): TGTGCCAGCACCCTTTCAGGGATAGGAAACACCATATATTTT.

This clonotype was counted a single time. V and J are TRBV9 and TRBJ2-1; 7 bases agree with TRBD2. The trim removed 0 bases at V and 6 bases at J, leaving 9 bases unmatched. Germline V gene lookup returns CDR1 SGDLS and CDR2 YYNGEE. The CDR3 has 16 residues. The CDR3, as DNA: TGTGCCAGCAGCGTAGGGGTGGGAGGGAGGCCCAATGAGCAGTTCTTC. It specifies CASSVGVGGRPNEQFF.

DNA for the CDR3: TGCGCCAGCAGCCTTGGCTGGGGGGTCTCCTCCTACGAGCAGTACTTC. Translating gives CASSLGWGVSSYEQYF. The V and J genes are TRBV5-1 and TRBJ2-7, with D possibly being TRBD2 (6 bases). Germline CDR1 and CDR2: SGHRS and YFSETQ. The CDR3 loop spans 16 amino acids. Trimming left V 4 bases short and J 0 bases short, with 17 bases between.

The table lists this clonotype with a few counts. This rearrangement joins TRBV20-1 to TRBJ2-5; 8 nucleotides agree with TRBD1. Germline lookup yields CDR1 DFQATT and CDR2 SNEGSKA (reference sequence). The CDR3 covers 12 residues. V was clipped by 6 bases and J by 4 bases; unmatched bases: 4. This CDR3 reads CSADDRGETQYF. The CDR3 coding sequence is TGCAGTGCCGACGACAGGGGAGAGACCCAGTACTTC.

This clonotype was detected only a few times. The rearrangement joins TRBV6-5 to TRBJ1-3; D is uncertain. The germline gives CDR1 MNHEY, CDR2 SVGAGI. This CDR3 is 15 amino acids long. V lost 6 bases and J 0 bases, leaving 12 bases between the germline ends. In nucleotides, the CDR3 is TGTGCCAGCAGCTTAATAGACGGCTCTGGAAACACCATATATTTT. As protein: CASSLIDGSGNTIYF.

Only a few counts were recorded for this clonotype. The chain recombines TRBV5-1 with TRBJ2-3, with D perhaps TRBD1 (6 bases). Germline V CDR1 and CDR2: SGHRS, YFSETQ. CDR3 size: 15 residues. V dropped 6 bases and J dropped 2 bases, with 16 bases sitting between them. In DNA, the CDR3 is TGCGCCAGCAACCCGACAGGTATCCCCACAGATACGCAGTATTTT. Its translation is CASNPTGIPTDTQYF.

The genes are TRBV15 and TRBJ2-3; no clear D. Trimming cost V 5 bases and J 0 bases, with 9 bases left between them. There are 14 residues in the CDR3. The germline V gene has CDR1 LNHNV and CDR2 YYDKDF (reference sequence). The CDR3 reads CATSGSPSTDTQYF. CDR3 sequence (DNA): TGTGCCACCAGCGGCTCGCCTAGCACAGATACGCAGTATTTT.

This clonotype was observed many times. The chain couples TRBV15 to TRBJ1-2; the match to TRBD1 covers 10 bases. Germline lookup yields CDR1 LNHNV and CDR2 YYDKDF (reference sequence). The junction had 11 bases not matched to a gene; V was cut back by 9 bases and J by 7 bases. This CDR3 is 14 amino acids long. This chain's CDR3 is CATSWTGGSVGYTF. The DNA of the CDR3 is TGTGCCACTTCCTGGACAGGGGGTTCCGTTGGCTACACCTTC.

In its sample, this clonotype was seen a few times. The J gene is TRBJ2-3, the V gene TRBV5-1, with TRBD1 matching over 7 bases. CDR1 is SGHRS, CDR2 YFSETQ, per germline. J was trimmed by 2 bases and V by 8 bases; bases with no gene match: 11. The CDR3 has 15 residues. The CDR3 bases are TGCGCCAGTATGGGGACAGCGCATTTCACAGATACGCAGTATTTT. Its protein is CASMGTAHFTDTQYF.

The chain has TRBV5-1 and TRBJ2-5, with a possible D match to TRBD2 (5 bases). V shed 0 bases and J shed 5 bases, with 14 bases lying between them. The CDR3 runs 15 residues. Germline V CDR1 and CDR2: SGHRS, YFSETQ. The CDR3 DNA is TGCGCCAGCAGCTTGGCCTTCGGGGATGGGGAGACCCAGTACTTC. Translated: CASSLAFGDGETQYF.

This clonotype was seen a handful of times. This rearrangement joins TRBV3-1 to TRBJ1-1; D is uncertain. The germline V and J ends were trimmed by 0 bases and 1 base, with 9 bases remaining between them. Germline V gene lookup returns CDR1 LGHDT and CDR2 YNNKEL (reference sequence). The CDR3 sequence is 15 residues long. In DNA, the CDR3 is TGTGCCAGCAGCCAAGATAGGACCTCGAACACTGAAGCTTTCTTT. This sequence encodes CASSQDRTSNTEAFF.

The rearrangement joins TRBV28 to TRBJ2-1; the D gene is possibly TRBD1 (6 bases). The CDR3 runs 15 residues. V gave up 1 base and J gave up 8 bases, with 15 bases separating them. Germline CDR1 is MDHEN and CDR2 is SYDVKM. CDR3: CASSLSVTGKDEQFF. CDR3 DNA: TGTGCCAGCAGTTTATCAGTCACAGGGAAGGATGAGCAGTTCTTC.

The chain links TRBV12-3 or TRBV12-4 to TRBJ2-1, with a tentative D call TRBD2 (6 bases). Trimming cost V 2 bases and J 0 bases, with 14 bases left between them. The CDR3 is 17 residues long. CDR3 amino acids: CASSLPFIADSYNEQFF. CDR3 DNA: TGTGCCAGCAGTTTACCCTTTATAGCGGACTCCTACAATGAGCAGTTCTTC.

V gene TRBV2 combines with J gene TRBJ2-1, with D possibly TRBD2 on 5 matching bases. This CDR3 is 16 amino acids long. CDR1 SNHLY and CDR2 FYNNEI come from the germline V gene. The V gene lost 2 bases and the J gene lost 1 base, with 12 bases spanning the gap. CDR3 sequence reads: CASSERGRGSYNEQFF. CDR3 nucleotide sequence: TGTGCCAGCAGTGAAAGAGGGAGAGGTTCCTACAATGAGCAGTTCTTC.

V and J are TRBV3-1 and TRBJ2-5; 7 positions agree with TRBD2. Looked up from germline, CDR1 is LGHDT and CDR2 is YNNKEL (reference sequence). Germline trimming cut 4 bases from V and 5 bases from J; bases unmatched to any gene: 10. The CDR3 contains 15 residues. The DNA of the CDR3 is TGTGCCAGCAGCCGCCAAGGGGCGGGGGAGGAGACCCAGTACTTC. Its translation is CASSRQGAGEETQYF.

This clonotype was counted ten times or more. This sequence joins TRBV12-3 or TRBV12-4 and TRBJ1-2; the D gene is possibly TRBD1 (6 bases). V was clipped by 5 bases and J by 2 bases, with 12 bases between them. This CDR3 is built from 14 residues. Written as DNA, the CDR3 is TGTGCCAGCAGTCGGACAGCAGTAAACTATGGCTACACCTTC. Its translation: CASSRTAVNYGYTF.

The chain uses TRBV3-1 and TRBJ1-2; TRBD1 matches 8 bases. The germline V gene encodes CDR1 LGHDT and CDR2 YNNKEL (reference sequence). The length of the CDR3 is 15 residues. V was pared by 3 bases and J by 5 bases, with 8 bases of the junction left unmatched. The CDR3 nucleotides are TGTGCCAGCAGCCAGGGGGGACAGGCGAAGTATGGCTACACCTTC. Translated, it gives CASSQGGQAKYGYTF.

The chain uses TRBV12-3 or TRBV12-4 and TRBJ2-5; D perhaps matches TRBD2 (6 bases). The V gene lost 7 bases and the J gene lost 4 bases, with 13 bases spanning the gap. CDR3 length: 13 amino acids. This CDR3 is CASNHGGRETQYF. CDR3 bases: TGTGCCAGCAATCACGGGGGACGAGAGACCCAGTACTTC.

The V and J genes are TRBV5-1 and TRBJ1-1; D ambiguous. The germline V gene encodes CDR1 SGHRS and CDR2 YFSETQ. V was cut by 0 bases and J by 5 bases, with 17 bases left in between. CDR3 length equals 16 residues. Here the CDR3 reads CASSLDLGAAKTEAFF. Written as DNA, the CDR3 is TGCGCCAGCAGCTTGGATTTGGGTGCGGCGAAAACTGAAGCTTTCTTT.

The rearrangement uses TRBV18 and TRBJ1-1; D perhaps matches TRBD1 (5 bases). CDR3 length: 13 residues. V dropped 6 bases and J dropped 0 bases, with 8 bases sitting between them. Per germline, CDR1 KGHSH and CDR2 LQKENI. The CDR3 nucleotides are TGTGCCAGCTCCGGGACGTTGAACACTGAAGCTTTCTTT. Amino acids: CASSGTLNTEAFF.

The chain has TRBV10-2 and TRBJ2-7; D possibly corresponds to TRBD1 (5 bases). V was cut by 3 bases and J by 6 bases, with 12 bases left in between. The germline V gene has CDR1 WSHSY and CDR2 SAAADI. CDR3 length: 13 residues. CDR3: CASSDNRRAEQYF. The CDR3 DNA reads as TGCGCCAGCAGTGACAACAGGCGAGCCGAGCAGTACTTC.

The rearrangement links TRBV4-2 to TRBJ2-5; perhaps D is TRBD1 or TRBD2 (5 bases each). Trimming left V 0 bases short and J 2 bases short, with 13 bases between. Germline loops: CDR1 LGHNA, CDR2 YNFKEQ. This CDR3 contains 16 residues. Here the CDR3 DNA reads TGTGCCAGCAGCCAAGACGGCGGGCAGGGTCAAGAGACCCAGTACTTC. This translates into CASSQDGGQGQETQYF.

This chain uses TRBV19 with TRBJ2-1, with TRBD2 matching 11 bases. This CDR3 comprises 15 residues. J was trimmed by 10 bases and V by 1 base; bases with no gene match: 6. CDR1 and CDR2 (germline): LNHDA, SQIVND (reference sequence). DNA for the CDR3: TGTGCCAGTAGTATAGCACTAGCGGGGGACGGGGAGCAGTTCTTC. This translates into CASSIALAGDGEQFF.